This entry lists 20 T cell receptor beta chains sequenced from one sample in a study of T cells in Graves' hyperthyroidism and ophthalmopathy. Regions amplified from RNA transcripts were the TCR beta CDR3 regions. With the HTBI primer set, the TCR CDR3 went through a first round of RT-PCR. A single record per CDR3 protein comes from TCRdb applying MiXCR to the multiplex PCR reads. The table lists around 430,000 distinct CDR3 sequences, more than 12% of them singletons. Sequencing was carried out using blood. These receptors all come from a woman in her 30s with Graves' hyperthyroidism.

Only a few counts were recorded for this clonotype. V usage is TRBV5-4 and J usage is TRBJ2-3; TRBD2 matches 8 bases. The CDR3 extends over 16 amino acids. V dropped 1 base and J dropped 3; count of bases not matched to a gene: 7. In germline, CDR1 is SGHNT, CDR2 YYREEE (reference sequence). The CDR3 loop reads CASSLISSGVTDTQYF. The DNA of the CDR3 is TGTGCCAGCAGCTTGATAAGTAGCGGGGTGACAGATACGCAGTATTTT.

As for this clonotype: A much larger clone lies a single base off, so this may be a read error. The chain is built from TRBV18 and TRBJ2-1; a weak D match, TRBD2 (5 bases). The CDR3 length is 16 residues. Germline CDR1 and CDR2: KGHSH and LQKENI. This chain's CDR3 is CASSPPYGSSYNEQLF. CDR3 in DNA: TGTGCCAGCTCACCACCGTATGGGAGCTCCTACAATGAGCAGCTCTTC. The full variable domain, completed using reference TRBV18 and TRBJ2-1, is NAGVMQNPRHLVRRRGQEARLRCSPMKGHSHVYWYRQLPEEGLKFMVYLQKENIIDESGMPKERFSAEFPKEGPSILRIQQVVRGDSAAYFCASSPPYGSSYNEQLFGPGTRLTVL.

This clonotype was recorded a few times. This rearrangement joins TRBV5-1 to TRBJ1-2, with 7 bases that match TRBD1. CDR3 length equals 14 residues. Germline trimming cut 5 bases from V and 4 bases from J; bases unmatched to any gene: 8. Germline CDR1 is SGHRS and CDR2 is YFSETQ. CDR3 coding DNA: TGCGCCAGCAGAAATGAGGACAGGTCCTATGGCTACACCTTC. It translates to CASRNEDRSYGYTF.

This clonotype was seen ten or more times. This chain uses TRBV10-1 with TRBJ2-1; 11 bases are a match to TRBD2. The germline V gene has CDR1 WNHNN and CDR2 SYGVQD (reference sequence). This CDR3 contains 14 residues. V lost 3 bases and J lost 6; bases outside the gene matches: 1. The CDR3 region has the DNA TGCGCCAGCAGTGACGGACTAGCGGGCAATGAGCAGTTCTTC. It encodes CASSDGLAGNEQFF.

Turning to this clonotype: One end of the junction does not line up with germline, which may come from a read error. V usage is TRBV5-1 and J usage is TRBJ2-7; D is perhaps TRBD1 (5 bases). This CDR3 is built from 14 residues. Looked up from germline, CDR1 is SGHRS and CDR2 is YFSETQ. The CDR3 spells CARSLQGTIYEQYF. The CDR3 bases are TGCGCCCGCAGCTTGCAGGGAACGATTTACGAGCAGTACTTC.

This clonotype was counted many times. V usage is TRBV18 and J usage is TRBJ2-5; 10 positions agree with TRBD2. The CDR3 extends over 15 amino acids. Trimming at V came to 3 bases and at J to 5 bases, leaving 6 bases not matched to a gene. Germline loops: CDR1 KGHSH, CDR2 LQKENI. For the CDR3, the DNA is TGTGCCAGCTCACCCTCTAGCGGGAGCAGGGAGACCCAGTACTTC. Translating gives CASSPSSGSRETQYF.

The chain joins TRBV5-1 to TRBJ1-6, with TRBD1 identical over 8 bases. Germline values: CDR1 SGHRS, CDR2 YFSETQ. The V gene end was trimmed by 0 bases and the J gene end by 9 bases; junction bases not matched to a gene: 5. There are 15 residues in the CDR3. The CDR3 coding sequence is TGCGCCAGCAGCTTGGATTCAGGGGGCGGTTCACCCCTCCACTTT. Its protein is CASSLDSGGGSPLHF.

The CDR3 DNA is TGTGCCAGCAGTTTATTCCGGGACAGGGTAAATCAGCCCCAGCATTTT. Its protein is CASSLFRDRVNQPQHF. The J gene is TRBJ1-5, the V gene TRBV28; 9 positions match TRBD1. The ends lost 1 base at V and 4 bases at J; junction bases unmatched: 5. The CDR3 runs to 16 residues. Germline assignment: CDR1 MDHEN and CDR2 SYDVKM.

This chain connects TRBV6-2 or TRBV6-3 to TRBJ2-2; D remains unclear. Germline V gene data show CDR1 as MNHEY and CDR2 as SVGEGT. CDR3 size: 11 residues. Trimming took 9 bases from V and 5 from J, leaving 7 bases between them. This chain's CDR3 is CASMGTGELFF. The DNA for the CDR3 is TGTGCCAGTATGGGGACCGGGGAGCTGTTTTTT.

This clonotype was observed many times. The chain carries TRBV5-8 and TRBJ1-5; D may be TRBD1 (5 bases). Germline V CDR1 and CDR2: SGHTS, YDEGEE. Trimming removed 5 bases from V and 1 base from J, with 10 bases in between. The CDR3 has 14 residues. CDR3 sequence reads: CASSSPGSNQPQHF. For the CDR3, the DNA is TGTGCCAGCAGTTCCCCAGGGAGCAATCAGCCCCAGCATTTT.

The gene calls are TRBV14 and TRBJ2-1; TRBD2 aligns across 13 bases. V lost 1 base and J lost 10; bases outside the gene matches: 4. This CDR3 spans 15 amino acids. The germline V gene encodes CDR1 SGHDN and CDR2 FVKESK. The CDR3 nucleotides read TGTGCCAGCAGCCAAGGGACTAGCGGGAGTGAGGAGCAGTTCTTC. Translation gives CASSQGTSGSEEQFF.

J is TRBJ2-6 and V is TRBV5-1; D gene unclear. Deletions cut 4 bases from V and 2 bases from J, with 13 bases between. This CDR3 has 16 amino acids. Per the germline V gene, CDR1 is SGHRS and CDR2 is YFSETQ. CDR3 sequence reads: CASSPGGDAGANVLTF. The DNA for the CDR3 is TGCGCCAGCAGCCCTGGTGGCGATGCTGGGGCCAACGTCCTGACTTTC.

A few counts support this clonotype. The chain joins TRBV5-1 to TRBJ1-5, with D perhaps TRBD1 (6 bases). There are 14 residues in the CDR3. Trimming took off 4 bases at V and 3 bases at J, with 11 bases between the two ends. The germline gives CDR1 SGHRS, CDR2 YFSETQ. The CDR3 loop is CASSPGQNNQPQHF. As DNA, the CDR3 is TGCGCCAGCAGCCCGGGACAAAACAATCAGCCCCAGCATTTT.

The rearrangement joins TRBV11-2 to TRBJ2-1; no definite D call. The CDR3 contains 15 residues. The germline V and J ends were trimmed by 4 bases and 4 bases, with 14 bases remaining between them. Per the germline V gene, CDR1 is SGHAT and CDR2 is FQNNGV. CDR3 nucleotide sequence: TGTGCCAGCAGCTCCTCGACCATACCGTACAATGAGCAGTTCTTC. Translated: CASSSSTIPYNEQFF.

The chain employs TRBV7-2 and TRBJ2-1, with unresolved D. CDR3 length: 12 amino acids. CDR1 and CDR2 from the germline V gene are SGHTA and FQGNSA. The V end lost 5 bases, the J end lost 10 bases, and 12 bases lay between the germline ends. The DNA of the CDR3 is TGTGCCAGCAGCCAAAGCAAACACGAGCAGTTCTTC. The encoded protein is CASSQSKHEQFF.

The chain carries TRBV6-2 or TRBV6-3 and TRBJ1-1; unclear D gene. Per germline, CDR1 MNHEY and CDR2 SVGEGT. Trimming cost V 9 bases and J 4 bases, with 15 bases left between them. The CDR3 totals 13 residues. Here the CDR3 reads CASRVLIGTEAFF. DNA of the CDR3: TGTGCCAGTCGCGTACTAATAGGCACTGAAGCTTTCTTT.

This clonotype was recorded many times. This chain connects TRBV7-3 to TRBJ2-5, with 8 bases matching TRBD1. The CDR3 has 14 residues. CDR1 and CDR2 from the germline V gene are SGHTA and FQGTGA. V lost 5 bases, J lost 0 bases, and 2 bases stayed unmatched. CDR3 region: CASSQDRDQETQYF. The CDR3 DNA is TGTGCCAGCAGCCAGGACAGGGACCAAGAGACCCAGTACTTC. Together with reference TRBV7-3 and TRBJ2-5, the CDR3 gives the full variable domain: GAGVSQTPSNKVTEKGKYVELRCDPISGHTALYWYRQSLGQGPEFLIYFQGTGAADDSGLPNDRFFAVRPEGSVSTLKIQRTERGDSAVYLCASSQDRDQETQYFGPGTRLLVL.

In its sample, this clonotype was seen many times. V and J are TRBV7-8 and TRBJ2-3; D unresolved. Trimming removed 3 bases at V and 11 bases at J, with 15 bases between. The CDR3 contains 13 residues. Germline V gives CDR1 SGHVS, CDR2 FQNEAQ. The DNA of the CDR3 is TGTGCCAGCAGCTTTTTCGGACCCTCAGGGCAGTATTTT. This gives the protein CASSFFGPSGQYF.

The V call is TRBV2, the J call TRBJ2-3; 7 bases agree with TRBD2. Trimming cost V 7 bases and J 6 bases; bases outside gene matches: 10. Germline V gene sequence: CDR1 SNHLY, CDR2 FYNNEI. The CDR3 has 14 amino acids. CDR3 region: CASTRTRFPDTQYF. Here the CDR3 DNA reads TGTGCCAGCACGAGGACTAGATTTCCGGATACGCAGTATTTT.

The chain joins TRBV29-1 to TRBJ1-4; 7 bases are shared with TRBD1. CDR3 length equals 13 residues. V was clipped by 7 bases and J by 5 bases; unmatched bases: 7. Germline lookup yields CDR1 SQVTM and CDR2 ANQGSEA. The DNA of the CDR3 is TGCAGCGCCCGGGACAGCCCCAATGAAAAACTGTTTTTT. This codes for CSARDSPNEKLFF.